This is a list of T cell receptor beta chains from one sample in a study of blood T cell repertoires in COVID-19. Profiling relied on immunoSEQ multiplex PCR, and the TCRdb table lists in-frame clones only, not all of them. The data contain about 270,000 clones, over 75% of them singletons. Sequenced material: peripheral blood. These receptors originate from a human donor in a cohort sampled during active COVID-19. Each CDR3 is given with its conserved first and last residue. The D gene is left open where the match is weak. Not all rows give a size; the values are once, few, many and, for expanded clones, a class.

j_gene | abundance | d_gene | v_gene | CDR3aa | CDR3nt
TRBJ1-6 | . | . | TRBV12-3/TRBV12-4 | CASRRGYNSPLHF | TGTGCCAGCCGCAGGGGATATAATTCACCCCTCCACTTT
TRBJ1-1 | few | . | TRBV6-1 | CASSESITGTLREAFF | TGTGCCAGCAGTGAGAGCATTACCGGGACACTCCGTGAAGCTTTCTTT
TRBJ1-2 | . | TRBD1 | TRBV5-4 | CASSVTQGDLGYTF | TGTGCCAGCAGCGTAACGCAGGGGGATCTTGGCTACACCTTC
TRBJ2-1 | . | TRBD2 | TRBV28 | CASSSTGLAGVLYNEQFF | TGTGCCAGCAGTTCCACTGGACTAGCGGGAGTGTTATACAATGAGCAGTTCTTC
TRBJ2-7 | . | . | TRBV12-3/TRBV12-4 | CASSLGGGPRDF | TGTGCCAGCAGTTTGGGGGGAGGCCCGAGGGACTTC
TRBJ2-3 | . | . | TRBV11-1 | CASSLARADTQYF | TGTGCCAGCAGCTTAGCGCGAGCAGATACGCAGTATTTT
TRBJ1-1 | few | TRBD1 | TRBV6-5 | CASSRDRVNTEAFF | TGTGCCAGCAGCCGGGACAGGGTGAACACTGAAGCTTTCTTT
TRBJ2-3 | . | . | TRBV5-1 | CASSFDSSTDTQYF | TGCGCCAGCAGCTTTGACAGTAGCACAGATACGCAGTATTTT
TRBJ2-7 | few | TRBD1 | TRBV7-8 | CASSQLQGAYEQYF | TGTGCCAGCAGCCAATTACAGGGGGCCTACGAGCAGTACTTC
TRBJ2-1 | . | . | TRBV10-3 | CAISADRSSYNEQFF | TGTGCCATCAGTGCGGACAGAAGCTCCTACAATGAGCAGTTCTTC
TRBJ1-2 | . | TRBD1 | TRBV19 | CASSIDRGRGYTF | TGTGCCAGTAGTATTGACAGGGGGCGCGGCTACACCTTC
TRBJ2-7 | . | TRBD1 | TRBV11-2 | CASSVRPLTGYEQYF | TGTGCCAGCAGCGTCCGTCCACTGACAGGGTACGAGCAGTACTTC
TRBJ1-2 | . | TRBD1 | TRBV5-6 | CASSYGTGNYGYTF | TGTGCCAGCAGCTACGGGACAGGGAACTATGGCTACACCTTC
TRBJ2-2 | . | . | TRBV5-6 | CASSLEQGFPPGELFF | TGTGCCAGCAGCTTGGAACAGGGATTTCCGCCCGGGGAGCTGTTTTTT
TRBJ1-1 | . | . | TRBV2 | CASSIVGSRRNSEAFF | TGTGCCAGCAGCATCGTCGGGAGCAGGCGGAATTCTGAAGCTTTCTTT
TRBJ2-7 | . | . | TRBV5-5 | CASSPLTGYEQYF | TGTGCCAGCAGCCCACTGACAGGTTACGAGCAGTACTTC
TRBJ1-2 | . | TRBD1 | TRBV19 | CASRSAGTGGVGYTF | TGTGCCAGTCGTTCCGCCGGGACAGGGGGCGTCGGCTACACCTTC
TRBJ2-7 | once | . | TRBV29-1 | CSGLASYEQYF | TGCAGCGGTCTAGCGTCCTACGAGCAGTACTTC
TRBJ1-2 | few | . | TRBV2 | CASDSQYYGYTF | TGTGCCAGCGACAGTCAGTACTATGGCTACACCTTC
TRBJ2-7 | . | TRBD2 | TRBV5-4 | CASSLEGLAYEQYF | TGTGCCAGCAGCTTGGAGGGACTAGCCTACGAGCAGTACTTC
TRBJ1-5 | . | TRBD1 | TRBV23-1 | CASGDRYNQPQHF | TGCGCCAGCGGGGACAGGTACAATCAGCCCCAGCATTTT
TRBJ2-2 | . | TRBD2 | TRBV18 | CASSPPGGLAGATGELFF | TGTGCCAGCTCACCTCCCGGTGGACTAGCGGGAGCCACCGGGGAGCTGTTTTTT
TRBJ1-6 | . | TRBD1 | TRBV4-2 | CASSQGQSSYNSPLHF | TGTGCCAGCAGCCAGGGACAGAGCTCCTATAATTCACCCCTCCACTTT
TRBJ2-7 | . | TRBD1 | TRBV6-5 | CASSSGTGTSYEQYF | TGTGCCAGCAGTTCCGGGACAGGGACCTCCTACGAGCAGTACTTC
TRBJ1-2 | . | . | TRBV6-5 | CASSRTGGSYGYTF | TGTGCCAGCAGTCGCACGGGGGGTAGCTATGGCTACACCTTC
TRBJ1-5 | . | . | TRBV28 | CASSLWGGASNQPQHF | TGTGCCAGCAGTTTATGGGGGGGGGCGAGCAATCAGCCCCAGCATTTT
TRBJ1-3 | . | . | TRBV5-4 | CASSLLGEAGSGNTIYF | TGTGCCAGCAGCTTACTCGGAGAGGCTGGGTCTGGAAACACCATATATTTT
TRBJ2-3 | . | . | TRBV28 | CASGPEVVDTQYF | TGTGCCAGCGGCCCCGAAGTGGTCGATACGCAGTATTTT
TRBJ1-5 | . | . | TRBV6-2/TRBV6-3 | CASSYMAGANQPQHF | TGTGCCAGCAGTTACATGGCAGGGGCCAATCAGCCCCAGCATTTT
TRBJ1-2 | . | TRBD1 | TRBV6-5 | CAARAGGTENYGYTF | TGTGCCGCCAGGGCAGGGGGAACTGAAAACTATGGCTACACCTTC
TRBJ1-6 | . | TRBD1 | TRBV19 | CASGDRENSPLHF | TGTGCCAGTGGGGACAGGGAGAATTCACCCCTCCACTTT
TRBJ2-2 | . | TRBD1 | TRBV6-8 | CASSPLQGGAGELFF | TGTGCCAGCAGCCCCCTACAGGGGGGCGCCGGGGAGCTGTTTTTT
TRBJ1-5 | few | . | TRBV4-1 | CASSQDSGPNQPQHF | TGCGCCAGCAGCCAAGACTCAGGGCCGAACCAGCCCCAGCATTTT
TRBJ1-1 | . | . | TRBV28 | CASSPQRNTEAFF | TGTGCCAGCAGCCCACAGAGGAACACTGAAGCTTTCTTT
TRBJ2-3 | once | TRBD2 | TRBV5-6 | CASSRRILAGGRADTQYF | TGTGCCAGCAGCCGTCGAATCTTGGCGGGGGGCCGCGCAGATACGCAGTATTTT
TRBJ2-1 | . | . | TRBV13 | CASSLGSGEEEQFF | TGTGCCAGCAGCTTAGGTTCGGGGGAGGAAGAGCAGTTCTTC
TRBJ1-5 | . | . | TRBV24-1 | CAIGATDSNQPQHF | TGTGCCATCGGAGCGACAGATAGCAATCAGCCCCAGCATTTT